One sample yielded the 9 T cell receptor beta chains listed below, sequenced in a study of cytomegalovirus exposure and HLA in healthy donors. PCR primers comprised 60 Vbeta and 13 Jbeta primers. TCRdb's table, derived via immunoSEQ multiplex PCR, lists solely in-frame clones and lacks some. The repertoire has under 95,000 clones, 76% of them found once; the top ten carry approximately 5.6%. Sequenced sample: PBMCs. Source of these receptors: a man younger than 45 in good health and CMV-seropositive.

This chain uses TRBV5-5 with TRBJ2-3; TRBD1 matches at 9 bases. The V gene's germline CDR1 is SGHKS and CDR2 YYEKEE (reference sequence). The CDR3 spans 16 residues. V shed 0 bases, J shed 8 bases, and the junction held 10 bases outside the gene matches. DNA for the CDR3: TGTGCCAGCAGCTTGGGGTTCGGACAGGGGTATGGTACGCAGTATTTT. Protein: CASSLGFGQGYGTQYF.

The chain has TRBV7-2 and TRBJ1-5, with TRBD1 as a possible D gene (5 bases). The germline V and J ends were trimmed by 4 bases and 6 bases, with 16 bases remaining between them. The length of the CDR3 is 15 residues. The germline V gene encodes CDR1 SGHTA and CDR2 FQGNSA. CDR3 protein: CASSSGGERVQPQHF. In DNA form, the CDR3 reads TGTGCCAGCAGCTCGGGGGGAGAGCGGGTTCAGCCCCAGCATTTT.

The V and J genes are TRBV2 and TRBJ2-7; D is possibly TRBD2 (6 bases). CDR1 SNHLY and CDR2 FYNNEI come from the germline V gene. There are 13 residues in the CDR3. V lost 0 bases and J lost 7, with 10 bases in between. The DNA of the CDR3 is TGTGCCAGCAGTGAAGCGAGGGGAGGAGAGCAGTACGTC. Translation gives CASSEARGGEQYV.

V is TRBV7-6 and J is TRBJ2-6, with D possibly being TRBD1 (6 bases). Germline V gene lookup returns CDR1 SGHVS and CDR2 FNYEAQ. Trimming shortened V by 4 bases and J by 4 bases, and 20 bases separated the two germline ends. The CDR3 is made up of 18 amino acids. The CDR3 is CASSSDHLTGFGANVLTF. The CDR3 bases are TGTGCCAGCAGCTCCGACCACCTAACAGGGTTCGGGGCCAACGTCCTGACTTTC. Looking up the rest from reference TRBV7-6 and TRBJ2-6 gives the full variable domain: GAGVSQSPRYKVTKRGQDVALRCDPISGHVSLYWYRQALGQGPEFLTYFNYEAQQDKSGLPNDRFSAERPEGSISTLTIQRTEQRDSAMYRCASSSDHLTGFGANVLTFGAGSRLTVL.

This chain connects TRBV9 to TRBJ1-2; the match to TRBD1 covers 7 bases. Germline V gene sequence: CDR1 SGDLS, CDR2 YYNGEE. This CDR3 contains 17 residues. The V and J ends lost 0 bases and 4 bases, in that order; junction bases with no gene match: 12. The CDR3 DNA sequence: TGTGCCAGCAGCGTAGGAGGGGTAGGGGGCTCTTCCTATGGCTACACCTTC. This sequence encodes CASSVGGVGGSSYGYTF.

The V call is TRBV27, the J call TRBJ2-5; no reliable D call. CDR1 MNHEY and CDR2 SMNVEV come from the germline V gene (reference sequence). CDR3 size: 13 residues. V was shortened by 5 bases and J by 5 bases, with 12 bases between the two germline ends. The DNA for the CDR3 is TGTGCCAGCAGTCCCACCCCTCGGGAGACCCAGTACTTC. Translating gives CASSPTPRETQYF.

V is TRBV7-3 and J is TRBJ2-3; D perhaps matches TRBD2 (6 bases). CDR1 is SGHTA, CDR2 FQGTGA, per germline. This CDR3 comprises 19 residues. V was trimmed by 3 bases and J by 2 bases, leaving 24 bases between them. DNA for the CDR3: TGTGCCAGCAGCTTGCGCAGGGCCGTGGGAGGACGTCCCACAGATACGCAGTATTTT. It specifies CASSLRRAVGGRPTDTQYF.

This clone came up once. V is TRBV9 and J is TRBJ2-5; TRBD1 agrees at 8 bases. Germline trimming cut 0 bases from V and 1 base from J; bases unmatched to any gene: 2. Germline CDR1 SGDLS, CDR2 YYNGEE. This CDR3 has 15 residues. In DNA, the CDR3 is TGTGCCAGCAGCGTAGCAGGGGGCCTCCAAGAGACCCAGTACTTC. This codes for CASSVAGGLQETQYF. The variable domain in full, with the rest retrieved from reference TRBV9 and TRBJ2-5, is DSGVTQTPKHLITATGQRVTLRCSPRSGDLSVYWYQQSLDQGLQFLIQYYNGEERAKGNILERFSAQQFPDLHSELNLSSLELGDSALYFCASSVAGGLQETQYFGPGTRLLVL.

The DNA of the CDR3 is TGTGCCAGCAGTGAAGCCCAGGGGGCTCTTGGCTACACCTTC. Its translation: CASSEAQGALGYTF. The chain uses TRBV6-1 and TRBJ1-2, with 8 bases identical to TRBD1. The CDR3 runs 14 residues. J was trimmed by 7 bases and V by 0 bases; bases with no gene match: 4. The germline V gene has CDR1 MNHNS and CDR2 SASEGT.